The source of this T cell receptor (beta chain) is a study of blood T cell repertoires in COVID-19. Germline V lookup: CDR1 SGHRS, CDR2 YFSETQ. This CDR3 region has 13 residues. Between the trimmed V and J ends, which lost 0 bases and 6 bases, there was a span of 10 bases. Per the original data handling: Amplification with reference gene primers provided the estimates of nucleated cell counts. TCRdb's table, derived via immunoSEQ multiplex PCR, lists solely in-frame clones and lacks some. The DNA gave D and trimming, while V, J and clone size come from that table. The sample lists 200,000 to 250,000 clones, about 85% occurring once.

The chain carries TRBV5-1 and TRBJ2-7; no clear D gene. This clonotype was sampled from a man younger than 45 with active or convalescent COVID-19. The specimen sequenced was peripheral blood. CDR3 DNA: TGCGCCAGCAGCTTGGCGGTGACGGGCGAGCAGTACTTC. It encodes CASSLAVTGEQYF.